This TCR beta chain was sequenced during a study of radiotherapy plus CTLA-4 blockade in lung cancer. The table lists this clone with a few counts. Germline and junction disagree at one end, which may indicate a read error. CDR3 size: 13 residues. Germline loops: CDR1 MNHEY, CDR2 SMNVEV (reference sequence). The method was immunoSEQ multiplex PCR; TCRdb's version includes in-frame clones alone and lacks a portion of them. This table holds 65,000 to 70,000 clones, 70% to 80% found once. The V gene is TRBV27, the J gene TRBJ2-7, with 8 nucleotides matching TRBD2. The material was peripheral blood, obtained from a patient treated with radiotherapy plus ipilimumab. This receptor was taken from a human donor with non-small cell lung cancer who had a complete response to radiotherapy plus ipilimumab. CDR3 in amino acids: CASSLMTSEGDDF. The CDR3 coding sequence is TGTGCCAGCAGTTTAATGACTAGCGAGGGGGACGACTTC.